Listed below are T cell receptor beta chains from one sample, sequenced in a study of T cells after posttransplantation cyclophosphamide. Sequencing used immunoSEQ multiplex PCR; TCRdb keeps in-frame clones, though not all of them. Here the sample spans roughly 30,000 clones, 75% to 95% being singletons. Sample: naive CD4+ T cells sorted from PBMCs. The receptor source for this set is a woman aged 55-69 years in good health, CMV-negative, and a related stem cell transplant donor. Both conserved end residues are part of each CDR3. The order of the fields is V gene, D gene, J gene, clone size, CDR3 protein, CDR3 DNA. The D gene is left open where the match is weak. Clone size is shown for a subset of rows, as once, few, many or a class of expanded clone.

TRBV7-7	.	TRBJ1-3	.	CAASDFGNTIYF	TGTGCCGCGAGCGACTTTGGAAACACCATATATTTT
TRBV7-8	.	TRBJ1-1	.	CASSLNREVTEAFF	TGTGCCAGCAGCCTAAATAGGGAGGTCACTGAAGCTTTCTTT
TRBV27	TRBD2	TRBJ2-2	.	CASSLYASGVTGELFF	TGTGCCAGCAGTCTCTACGCTAGCGGGGTTACCGGGGAGCTGTTTTTT
TRBV7-8	.	TRBJ2-3	.	CASSLRGSSSTDTQYF	TGTGCCAGCAGCCTGAGGGGGTCGTCTAGCACAGATACGCAGTATTTT
TRBV7-9	.	TRBJ1-2	.	CASSLDAIYGYTF	TGTGCCAGCAGCTTAGACGCGATCTATGGCTACACCTTC
TRBV15	.	TRBJ1-2	.	CATSALEGGYTF	TGTGCCACCAGCGCCCTAGAAGGCGGCTACACCTTC
TRBV7-3	TRBD1	TRBJ2-7	.	CASSSRDRVNEQYF	TGTGCCAGCAGCTCCCGGGACAGGGTCAACGAGCAGTACTTC
TRBV15	.	TRBJ1-4	.	CATSAQINEKLFF	TGTGCCACCTCGGCACAGATTAATGAAAAACTGTTTTTT
TRBV7-2	.	TRBJ2-2	few	CASSQGGGQGGELFF	TGTGCCAGCAGCCAGGGAGGGGGGCAAGGCGGGGAGCTGTTTTTT
TRBV28	.	TRBJ1-5	once	CASSLKANGQPQHF	TGTGCCAGCAGTTTAAAAGCAAATGGTCAGCCCCAGCATTTT
TRBV7-9	.	TRBJ2-1	.	CASSFLGYEQFF	TGTGCCAGCAGCTTTTTGGGCTATGAGCAGTTCTTC
TRBV7-2	.	TRBJ2-7	once	CASSLVRSYEQYF	TGTGCCAGCAGCTTAGTGAGATCCTACGAGCAGTACTTC
TRBV7-2	TRBD2	TRBJ2-7	.	CASSLSSGSYEQYF	TGTGCCAGCAGCTTAAGTAGCGGGAGTTACGAGCAGTACTTC
TRBV29-1	.	TRBJ2-1	.	CSVGKRDEQFF	TGCAGCGTTGGGAAGCGGGATGAGCAGTTCTTC
TRBV6-1	.	TRBJ2-7	.	CASRRNQEGAYEQYF	TGTGCCAGCAGGCGCAACCAAGAGGGCGCCTACGAGCAGTACTTC
TRBV5-1	.	TRBJ2-3	.	CASRDRTPYGTQYF	TGCGCCAGCAGGGACCGGACTCCGTACGGTACGCAGTATTTT
TRBV27	TRBD1	TRBJ1-2	.	CASSSNTGTGDPNYGYTF	TGTGCCAGCAGTTCCAATACCGGGACAGGAGACCCCAACTATGGCTACACCTTC
TRBV18	.	TRBJ2-5	.	CASSRVRGEETQYF	TGTGCCAGCTCAAGGGTCAGGGGGGAAGAGACCCAGTACTTC
TRBV2	.	TRBJ2-7	.	CASSPRGGSAYEQYF	TGTGCCAGCAGTCCCCGAGGAGGATCAGCCTACGAGCAGTACTTC
TRBV5-1	TRBD2	TRBJ2-2	.	CASSPGSGAPGELFF	TGCGCCAGCAGCCCTGGTAGCGGGGCTCCCGGGGAGCTGTTTTTT
TRBV2	TRBD2	TRBJ2-5	.	CASRGTSAETQYF	TGTGCCAGCAGAGGGACTAGCGCAGAGACCCAGTACTTC
TRBV5-1	TRBD1	TRBJ2-2	.	CASSSGQVRGGELFF	TGCGCCAGCAGCTCGGGACAGGTCCGTGGCGGGGAGCTGTTTTTT
TRBV6-6	TRBD1	TRBJ1-5	few	CASSRGQANQPQHF	TGTGCCAGCAGCCGAGGACAGGCCAATCAGCCCCAGCATTTT
TRBV2	TRBD2	TRBJ2-3	.	CASSGTPSGRLKDTQYF	TGTGCCAGCAGTGGTACGCCTAGCGGGAGGTTGAAAGATACGCAGTATTTT
TRBV2	.	TRBJ2-1	.	CASSGGRSSYNEQFF	TGTGCCAGCAGTGGGGGCCGGAGCTCCTACAATGAGCAGTTCTTC
TRBV6-6	.	TRBJ2-3	.	CASSYSGSVGNTQYF	TGTGCCAGCAGTTACTCAGGTAGCGTCGGAAATACGCAGTATTTT